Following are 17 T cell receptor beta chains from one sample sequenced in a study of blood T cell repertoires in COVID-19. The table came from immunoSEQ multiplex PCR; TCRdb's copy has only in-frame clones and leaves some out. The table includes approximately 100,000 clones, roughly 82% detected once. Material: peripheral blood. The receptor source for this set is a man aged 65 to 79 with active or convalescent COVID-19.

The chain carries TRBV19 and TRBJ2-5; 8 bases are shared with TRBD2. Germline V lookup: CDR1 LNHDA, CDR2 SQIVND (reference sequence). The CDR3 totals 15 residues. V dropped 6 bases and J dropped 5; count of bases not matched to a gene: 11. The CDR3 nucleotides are TGTGCCAGTAGACAGGTAGCGGGGAGTCTGGAGACCCAGTACTTC. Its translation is CASRQVAGSLETQYF.

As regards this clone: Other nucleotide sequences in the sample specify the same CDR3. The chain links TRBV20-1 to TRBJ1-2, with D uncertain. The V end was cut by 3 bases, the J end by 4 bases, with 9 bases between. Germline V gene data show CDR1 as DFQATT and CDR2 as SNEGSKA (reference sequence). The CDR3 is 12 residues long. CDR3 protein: CSASVTGYGYTF. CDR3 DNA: TGCAGTGCTAGTGTCACTGGCTATGGCTACACCTTC.

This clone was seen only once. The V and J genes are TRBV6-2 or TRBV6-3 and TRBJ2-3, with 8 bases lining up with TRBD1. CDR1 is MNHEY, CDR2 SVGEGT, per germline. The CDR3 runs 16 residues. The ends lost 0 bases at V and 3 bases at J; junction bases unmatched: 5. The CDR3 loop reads CASSYSRTGRTDTQYF. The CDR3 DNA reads TGTGCCAGCAGTTACTCGAGGACAGGGAGGACAGATACGCAGTATTTT.

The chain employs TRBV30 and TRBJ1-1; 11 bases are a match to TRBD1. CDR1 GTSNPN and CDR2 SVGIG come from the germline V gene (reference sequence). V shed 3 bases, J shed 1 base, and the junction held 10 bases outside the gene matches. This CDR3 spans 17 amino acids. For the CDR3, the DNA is TGTGCCTGGAGGAAGGACAGGGGGCATTGGCGGAACACTGAAGCTTTCTTT. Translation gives CAWRKDRGHWRNTEAFF.

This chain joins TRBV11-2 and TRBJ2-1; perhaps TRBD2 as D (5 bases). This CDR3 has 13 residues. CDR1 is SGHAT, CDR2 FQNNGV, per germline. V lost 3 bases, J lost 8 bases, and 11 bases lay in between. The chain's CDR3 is CASSFGVRDEQFF. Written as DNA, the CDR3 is TGTGCCAGCAGCTTTGGCGTGAGGGATGAGCAGTTCTTC. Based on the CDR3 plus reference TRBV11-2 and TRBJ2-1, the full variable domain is EAGVAQSPRYKIIEKRQSVAFWCNPISGHATLYWYQQILGQGPKLLIQFQNNGVVDDSQLPKDRFSAERLKGVDSTLKIQPAKLEDSAVYLCASSFGVRDEQFFGPGTRLTVL.

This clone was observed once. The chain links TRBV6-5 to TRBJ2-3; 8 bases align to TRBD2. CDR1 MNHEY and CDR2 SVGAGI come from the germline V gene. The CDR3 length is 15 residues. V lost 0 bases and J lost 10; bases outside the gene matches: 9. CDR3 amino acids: CASSYSFLSGGSQYF. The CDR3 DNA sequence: TGTGCCAGCAGTTACTCGTTTCTGAGCGGGGGATCGCAGTATTTT.

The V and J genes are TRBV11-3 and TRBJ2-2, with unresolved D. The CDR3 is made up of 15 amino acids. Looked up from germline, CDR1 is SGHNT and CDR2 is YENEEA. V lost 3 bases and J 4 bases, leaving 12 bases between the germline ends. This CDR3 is CASSLESVSTGELFF. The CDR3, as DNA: TGTGCCAGCAGCTTGGAGAGCGTATCCACCGGGGAGCTGTTTTTT.

The CDR3 is CASSLVSSNSPLHF. The CDR3, as DNA: TGTGCCAGCAGCTTAGTTAGCTCTAATTCACCCCTCCACTTT. V gene TRBV7-8 combines with J gene TRBJ1-6; D call uncertain. Germline lookup yields CDR1 SGHVS and CDR2 FQNEAQ. This CDR3 is 14 amino acids long. V shed 1 base and J shed 6 bases, with 7 bases lying between them.

The DNA for the CDR3 is TGTGCCAGCAGCTTACGAGCGGGGGGGCCTGGTGAGCAGTTCTTC. This gives the protein CASSLRAGGPGEQFF. J is TRBJ2-1 and V is TRBV7-9, with TRBD2 matching 10 bases. Germline values: CDR1 SEHNR, CDR2 FQNEAQ (reference sequence). This CDR3 region has 15 residues. J was trimmed by 9 bases and V by 2 bases; bases with no gene match: 7.

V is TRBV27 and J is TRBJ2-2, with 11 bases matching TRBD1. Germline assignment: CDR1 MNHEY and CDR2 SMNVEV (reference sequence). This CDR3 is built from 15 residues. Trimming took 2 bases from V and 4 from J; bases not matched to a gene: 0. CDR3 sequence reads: CASSLGTGGTGELFF. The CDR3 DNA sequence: TGTGCCAGCAGTTTAGGGACAGGGGGCACCGGGGAGCTGTTTTTT.

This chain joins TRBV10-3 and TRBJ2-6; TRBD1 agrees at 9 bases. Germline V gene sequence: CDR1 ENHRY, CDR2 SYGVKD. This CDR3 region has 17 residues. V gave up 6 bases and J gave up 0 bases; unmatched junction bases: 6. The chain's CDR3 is CAIRRTGANSGANVLTF. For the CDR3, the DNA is TGTGCCATCAGAAGGACAGGGGCCAACTCTGGGGCCAACGTCCTGACTTTC.

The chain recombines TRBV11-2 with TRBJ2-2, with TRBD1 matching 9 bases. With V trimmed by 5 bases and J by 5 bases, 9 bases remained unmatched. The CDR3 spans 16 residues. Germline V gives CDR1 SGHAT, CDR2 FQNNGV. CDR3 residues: CASSPYRGLGTGELFF. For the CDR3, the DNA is TGTGCCAGCAGCCCATACAGGGGGCTGGGAACCGGGGAGCTGTTTTTT.

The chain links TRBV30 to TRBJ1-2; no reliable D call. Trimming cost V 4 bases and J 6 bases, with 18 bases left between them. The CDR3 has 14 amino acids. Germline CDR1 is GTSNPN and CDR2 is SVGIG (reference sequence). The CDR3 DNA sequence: TGTGCCTGGACCTCCTCGACTCCTAGGCATGGCTACACCTTC. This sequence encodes CAWTSSTPRHGYTF.

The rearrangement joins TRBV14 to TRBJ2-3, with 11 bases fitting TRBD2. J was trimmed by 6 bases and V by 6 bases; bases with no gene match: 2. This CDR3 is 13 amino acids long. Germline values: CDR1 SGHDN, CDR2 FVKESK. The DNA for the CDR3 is TGTGCCAGCAGGACTAGCGGGGTGGATACGCAGTATTTT. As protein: CASRTSGVDTQYF.

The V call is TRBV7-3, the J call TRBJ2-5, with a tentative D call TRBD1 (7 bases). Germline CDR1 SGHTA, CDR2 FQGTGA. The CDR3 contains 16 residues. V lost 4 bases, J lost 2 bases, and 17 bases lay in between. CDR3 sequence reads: CASSWGAGGRQETQYF. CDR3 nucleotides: TGTGCCAGCAGCTGGGGAGCAGGGGGGCGTCAAGAGACCCAGTACTTC.

CDR3: CARSGRLSNQPQHF. Written as DNA, the CDR3 is TGTGCCAGGTCTGGCAGACTTAGCAATCAGCCCCAGCATTTT. V is TRBV21-1 and J is TRBJ1-5. TRBV21-1 is annotated as a pseudogene. The CDR3 has 14 amino acids.

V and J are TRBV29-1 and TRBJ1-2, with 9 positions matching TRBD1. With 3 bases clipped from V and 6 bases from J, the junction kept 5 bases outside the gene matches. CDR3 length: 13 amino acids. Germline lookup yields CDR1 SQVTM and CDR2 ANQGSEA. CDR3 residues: CSVEDRGSDGYTF. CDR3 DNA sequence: TGCAGCGTTGAGGACAGGGGTAGTGATGGCTACACCTTC. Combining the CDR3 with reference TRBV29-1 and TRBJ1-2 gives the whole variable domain SAVISQKPSRDICQRGTSLTIQCQVDSQVTMMFWYRQQPGQSLTLIATANQGSEATYESGFVIDKFPISRPNLTFSTLTVSNMSPEDSSIYLCSVEDRGSDGYTFGSGTRLTVV.